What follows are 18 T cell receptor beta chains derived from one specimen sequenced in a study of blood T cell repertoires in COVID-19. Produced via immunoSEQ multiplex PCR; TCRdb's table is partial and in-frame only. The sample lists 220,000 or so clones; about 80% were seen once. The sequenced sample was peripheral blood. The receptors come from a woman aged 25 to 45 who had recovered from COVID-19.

The DNA for the CDR3 is TGTGCCAGCAGTTCCCCCGGCAATACAGTCACCTACAATGAGCAGTTCTTC. It yields the protein CASSSPGNTVTYNEQFF. The chain carries TRBV27 and TRBJ2-1; D unresolved. Germline assignment: CDR1 MNHEY and CDR2 SMNVEV (reference sequence). Trimming cost V 4 bases and J 2 bases, with 18 bases left between them. This CDR3 is built from 17 residues.

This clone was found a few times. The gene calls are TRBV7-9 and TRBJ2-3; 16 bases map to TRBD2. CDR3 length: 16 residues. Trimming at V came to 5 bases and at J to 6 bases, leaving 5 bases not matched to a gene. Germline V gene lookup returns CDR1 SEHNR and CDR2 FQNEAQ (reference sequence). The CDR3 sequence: CASSRGTSGRGDTQYF. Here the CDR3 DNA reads TGTGCCAGCAGCCGCGGGACTAGCGGGAGGGGGGATACGCAGTATTTT.

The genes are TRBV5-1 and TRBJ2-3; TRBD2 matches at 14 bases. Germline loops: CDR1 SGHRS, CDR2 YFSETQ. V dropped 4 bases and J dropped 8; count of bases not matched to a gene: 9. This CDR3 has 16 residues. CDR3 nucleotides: TGCGCCAGCAGCCTGGGACTAGCGGGAGTCGGAGGTACGCAGTATTTT. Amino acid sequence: CASSLGLAGVGGTQYF. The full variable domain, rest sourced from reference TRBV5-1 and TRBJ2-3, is KAGVTQTPRYLIKTRGQQVTLSCSPISGHRSVSWYQQTPGQGLQFLFEYFSETQRNKGNFPGRFSGRQFSNSRSEMNVSTLELGDSALYLCASSLGLAGVGGTQYFGPGTRLTVL.

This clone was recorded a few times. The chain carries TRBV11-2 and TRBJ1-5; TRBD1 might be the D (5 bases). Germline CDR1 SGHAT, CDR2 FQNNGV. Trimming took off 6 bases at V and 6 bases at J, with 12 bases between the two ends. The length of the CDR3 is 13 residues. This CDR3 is CASSIGEGQPQHF. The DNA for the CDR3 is TGTGCCAGCAGTATAGGGGAAGGTCAGCCCCAGCATTTT.

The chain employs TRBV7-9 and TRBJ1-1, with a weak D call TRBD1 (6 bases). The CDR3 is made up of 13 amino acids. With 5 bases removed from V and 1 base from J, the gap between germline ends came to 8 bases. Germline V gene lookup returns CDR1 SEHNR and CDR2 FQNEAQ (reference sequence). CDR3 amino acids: CASSLQGNTEAFF. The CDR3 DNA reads TGTGCCAGCAGCCTACAGGGGAACACTGAAGCTTTCTTT.

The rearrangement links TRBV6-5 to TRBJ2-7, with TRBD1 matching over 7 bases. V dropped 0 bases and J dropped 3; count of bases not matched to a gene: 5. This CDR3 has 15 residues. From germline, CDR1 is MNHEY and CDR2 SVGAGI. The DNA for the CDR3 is TGTGCCAGCAGTTACTCTTGGACAGGAGACTACGAGCAGTACTTC. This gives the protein CASSYSWTGDYEQYF.

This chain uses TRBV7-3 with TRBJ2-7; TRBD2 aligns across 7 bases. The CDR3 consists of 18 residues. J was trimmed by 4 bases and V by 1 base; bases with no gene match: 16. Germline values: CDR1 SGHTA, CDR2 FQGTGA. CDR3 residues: CASSLKACGRAKAYEQYF. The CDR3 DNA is TGTGCCAGCAGCTTAAAAGCATGTGGGAGGGCCAAGGCGTACGAGCAGTACTTC.

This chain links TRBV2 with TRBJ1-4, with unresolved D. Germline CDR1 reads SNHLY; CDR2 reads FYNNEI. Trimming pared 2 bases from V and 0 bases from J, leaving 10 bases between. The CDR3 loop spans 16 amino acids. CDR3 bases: TGTGCCAGCAGTGAACAGAGGGTTCCAACTAATGAAAAACTGTTTTTT. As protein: CASSEQRVPTNEKLFF.

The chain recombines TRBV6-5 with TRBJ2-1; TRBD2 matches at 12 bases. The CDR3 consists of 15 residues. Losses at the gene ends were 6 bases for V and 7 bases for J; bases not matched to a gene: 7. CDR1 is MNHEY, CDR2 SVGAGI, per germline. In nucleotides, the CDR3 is TGTGCCAGCAGCCTGACTAGCGGGAGTCAAAATGAGCAGTTCTTC. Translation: CASSLTSGSQNEQFF.

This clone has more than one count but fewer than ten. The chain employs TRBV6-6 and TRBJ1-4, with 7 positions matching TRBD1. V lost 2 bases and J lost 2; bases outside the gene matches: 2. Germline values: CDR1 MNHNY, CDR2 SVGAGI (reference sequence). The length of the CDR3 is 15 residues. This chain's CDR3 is CASSYPGQTNEKLFF. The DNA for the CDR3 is TGTGCCAGCAGTTACCCGGGACAGACTAATGAAAAACTGTTTTTT.

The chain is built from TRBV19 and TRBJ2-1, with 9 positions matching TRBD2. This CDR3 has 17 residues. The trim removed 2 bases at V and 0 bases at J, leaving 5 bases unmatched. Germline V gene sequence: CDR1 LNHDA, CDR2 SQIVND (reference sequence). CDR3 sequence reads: CASSITLAGSSYNEQFF. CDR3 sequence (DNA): TGTGCCAGTAGTATAACCCTAGCGGGATCCTCCTACAATGAGCAGTTCTTC.

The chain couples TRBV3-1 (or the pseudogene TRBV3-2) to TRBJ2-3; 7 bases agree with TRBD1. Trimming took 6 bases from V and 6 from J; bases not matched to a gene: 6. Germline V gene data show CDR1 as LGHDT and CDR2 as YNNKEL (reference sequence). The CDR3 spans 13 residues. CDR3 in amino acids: CASRHTGDDTQYF. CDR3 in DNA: TGTGCCAGCAGACACACAGGGGACGATACGCAGTATTTT.

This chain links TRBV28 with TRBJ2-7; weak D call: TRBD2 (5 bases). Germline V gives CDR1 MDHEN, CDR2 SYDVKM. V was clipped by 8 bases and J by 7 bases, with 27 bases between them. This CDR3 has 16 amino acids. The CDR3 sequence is CASSSGDDLGLSEQYF. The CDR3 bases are TGTGCCAGCTCAAGTGGGGATGACCTAGGACTCTCAGAGCAGTACTTC.

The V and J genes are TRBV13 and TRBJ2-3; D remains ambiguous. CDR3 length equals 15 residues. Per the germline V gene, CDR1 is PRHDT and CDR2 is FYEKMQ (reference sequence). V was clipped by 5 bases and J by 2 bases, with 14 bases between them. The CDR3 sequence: CASSHLAGATDTQYF. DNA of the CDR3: TGTGCCAGCAGCCACCTCGCCGGAGCCACAGATACGCAGTATTTT.

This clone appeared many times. The CDR3 reads CASSPITGQETQYF. The CDR3 nucleotides read TGTGCCAGTAGTCCAATCACGGGGCAAGAGACCCAGTACTTC. This chain connects TRBV19 to TRBJ2-5; a possible D gene is TRBD2 (5 bases). CDR1 and CDR2 (germline): LNHDA, SQIVND (reference sequence). Trimming shortened V by 5 bases and J by 2 bases, and 12 bases separated the two germline ends. This CDR3 has 14 amino acids. The full variable domain, with the rest looked up from reference TRBV19 and TRBJ2-5, is DGGITQSPKYLFRKEGQNVTLSCEQNLNHDAMYWYRQDPGQGLRLIYYSQIVNDFQKGDIAEGYSVSREKKESFPLTVTSAQKNPTAFYLCASSPITGQETQYFGPGTRLLVL.

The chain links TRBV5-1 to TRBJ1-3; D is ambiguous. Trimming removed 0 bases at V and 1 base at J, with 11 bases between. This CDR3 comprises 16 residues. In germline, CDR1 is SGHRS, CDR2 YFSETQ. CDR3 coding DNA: TGCGCCAGCAGCTTGGGACCTCAGACATCTGGAAACACCATATATTTT. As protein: CASSLGPQTSGNTIYF.

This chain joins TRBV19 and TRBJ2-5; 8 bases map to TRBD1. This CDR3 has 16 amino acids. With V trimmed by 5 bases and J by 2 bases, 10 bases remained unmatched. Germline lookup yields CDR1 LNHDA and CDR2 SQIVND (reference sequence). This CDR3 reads CASSPQTGAKQETQYF. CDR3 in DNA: TGTGCCAGTAGTCCCCAGACAGGGGCCAAACAAGAGACCCAGTACTTC. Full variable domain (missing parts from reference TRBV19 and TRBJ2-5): DGGITQSPKYLFRKEGQNVTLSCEQNLNHDAMYWYRQDPGQGLRLIYYSQIVNDFQKGDIAEGYSVSREKKESFPLTVTSAQKNPTAFYLCASSPQTGAKQETQYFGPGTRLLVL.

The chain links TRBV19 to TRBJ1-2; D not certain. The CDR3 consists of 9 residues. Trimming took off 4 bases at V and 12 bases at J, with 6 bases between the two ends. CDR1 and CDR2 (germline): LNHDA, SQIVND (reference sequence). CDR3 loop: CASSRRNTF. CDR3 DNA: TGTGCCAGTAGTAGGAGGAACACCTTC.